The source of this TCR beta chain is a study of control samples from healthy donors and cancer patients. This CDR3 comprises 15 residues. Germline CDR1 reads MDHEN; CDR2 reads SYDVKM. With 5 bases removed from V and 3 bases from J, the gap between germline ends came to 14 bases. Libraries were prepared by immunoSEQ multiplex PCR; TCRdb keeps only in-frame clonotypes and omits some of them. This table has 160,000 or so clones, 90% to 95% appearing once. The chain combines TRBV28 with TRBJ1-5, with D maybe TRBD1 (6 bases). Sequencing was carried out using blood. The source is a middle-aged woman in good health. The chain's CDR3 is CASSRGGQYNQPQHF. The CDR3 bases are TGTGCCAGCAGTCGAGGAGGACAGTACAATCAGCCCCAGCATTTT.